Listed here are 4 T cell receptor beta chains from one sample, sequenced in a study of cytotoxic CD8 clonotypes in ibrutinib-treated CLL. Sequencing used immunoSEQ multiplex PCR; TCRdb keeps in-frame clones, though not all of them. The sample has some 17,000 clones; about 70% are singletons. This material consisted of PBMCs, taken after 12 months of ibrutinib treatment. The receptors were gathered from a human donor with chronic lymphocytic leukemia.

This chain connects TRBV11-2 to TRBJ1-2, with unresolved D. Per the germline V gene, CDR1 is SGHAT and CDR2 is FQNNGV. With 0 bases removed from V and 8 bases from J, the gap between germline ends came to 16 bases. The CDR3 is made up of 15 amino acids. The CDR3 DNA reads TGTGCCAGCAGCTTAGATCGTGGTGACCGCCGGGGCTACACCTTC. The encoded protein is CASSLDRGDRRGYTF.

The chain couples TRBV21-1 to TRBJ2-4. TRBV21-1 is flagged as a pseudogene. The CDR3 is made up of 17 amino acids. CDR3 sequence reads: CASSPRAHYLAKNIQYF. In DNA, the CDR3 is TGTGCCAGCAGCCCTAGGGCACACTATCTAGCCAAAAACATTCAGTACTTC.

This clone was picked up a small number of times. CDR3 in DNA: TGCGCCAGCAGCATAACTAGCGGGAGCACCCCCGAGCAGTACTTC. As protein: CASSITSGSTPEQYF. V and J are TRBV5-1 and TRBJ2-7; TRBD2 matches 11 bases. The germline V gene has CDR1 SGHRS and CDR2 YFSETQ. Unmatched junction bases numbered 9, after V lost 4 bases and J lost 6 bases. The CDR3 covers 15 residues.

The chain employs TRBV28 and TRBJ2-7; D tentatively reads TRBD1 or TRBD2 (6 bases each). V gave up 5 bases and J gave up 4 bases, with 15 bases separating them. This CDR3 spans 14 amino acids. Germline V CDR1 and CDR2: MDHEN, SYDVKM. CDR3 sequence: CASSPVRGRYEQYF. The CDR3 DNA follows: TGTGCCAGCAGTCCTGTCCGGGGGCGATACGAGCAGTACTTC.